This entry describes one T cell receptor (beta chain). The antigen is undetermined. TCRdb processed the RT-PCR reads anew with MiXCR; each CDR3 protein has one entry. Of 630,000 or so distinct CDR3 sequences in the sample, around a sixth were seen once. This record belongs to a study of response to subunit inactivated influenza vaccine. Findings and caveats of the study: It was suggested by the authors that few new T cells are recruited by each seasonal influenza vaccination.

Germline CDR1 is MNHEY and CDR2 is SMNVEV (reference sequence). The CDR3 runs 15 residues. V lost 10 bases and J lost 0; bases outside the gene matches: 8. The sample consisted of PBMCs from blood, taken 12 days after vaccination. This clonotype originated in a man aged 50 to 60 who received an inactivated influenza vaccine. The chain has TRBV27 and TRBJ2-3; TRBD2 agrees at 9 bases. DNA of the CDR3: TGTGCCACCCTCAGCGGGAGGTTCAGCACAGATACGCAGTATTTT. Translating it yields CATLSGRFSTDTQYF.